One and the same sample provided the 21 T cell receptor beta chains below, sequenced in a study of blood T cell repertoires in COVID-19. TCRdb's table, derived via immunoSEQ multiplex PCR, lists solely in-frame clones and lacks some. The sample contains about 210,000 clones, 70% to 90% of which appear only once. The specimen sequenced was PBMCs or T cells enriched from blood (not recorded which). Receptors were obtained from a man aged 35-49 years who had recovered from COVID-19.

The genes are TRBV4-2 and TRBJ2-5, with TRBD2 matching over 7 bases. Germline assignment: CDR1 LGHNA and CDR2 YNFKEQ. With 0 bases clipped from V and 5 bases from J, the junction kept 9 bases outside the gene matches. The CDR3 is 16 residues long. The CDR3 here is CASSQEGGYRWETQYF. The CDR3 DNA reads TGTGCCAGCAGCCAAGAGGGGGGGTATCGATGGGAGACCCAGTACTTC.

This clone was seen a handful of times. This chain links TRBV6-4 with TRBJ2-1; 11 nucleotides agree with TRBD2. Losses at the gene ends were 7 bases for V and 10 bases for J; bases not matched to a gene: 12. CDR3 length: 15 residues. Germline lookup yields CDR1 MRHNA and CDR2 SNTAGT. This CDR3 reads CASTQTSGALSEQFF. The CDR3 nucleotides read TGTGCCAGCACCCAGACTAGCGGGGCCTTATCCGAGCAGTTCTTC.

As regards this clone: Other DNA sequences within the sample encode an identical CDR3. This chain links TRBV12-3 or TRBV12-4 with TRBJ1-2, with no clear D. The CDR3 is made up of 13 amino acids. V lost 3 bases and J 1 base, leaving 6 bases between the germline ends. In DNA, the CDR3 is TGTGCCAGCAGTTTGACACTTAACTATGGCTACACCTTC. Translation gives CASSLTLNYGYTF.

V and J are TRBV6-5 and TRBJ2-1; 15 nucleotides align to TRBD2. The CDR3 totals 15 residues. Germline assignment: CDR1 MNHEY and CDR2 SVGAGI. The ends lost 7 bases at V and 8 bases at J; junction bases unmatched: 6. CDR3 sequence: CASTGLAGGRDEQFF. In DNA form, the CDR3 reads TGTGCCAGCACGGGACTAGCGGGAGGACGGGATGAGCAGTTCTTC.

The V and J genes are TRBV5-1 and TRBJ2-3; possible D gene TRBD2, 6 bases. CDR1 is SGHRS and CDR2 is YFSETQ in the germline V gene. Trimming shortened V by 2 bases and J by 4 bases, and 14 bases separated the two germline ends. The CDR3 covers 15 residues. CDR3 residues: CASSFGRRRSDTQYF. CDR3 coding DNA: TGCGCCAGCAGCTTTGGGAGGAGACGTTCAGATACGCAGTATTTT.

The rearrangement uses TRBV12-5 and TRBJ1-6; 7 bases fit TRBD1. The ends lost 5 bases at V and 3 bases at J; junction bases unmatched: 10. Germline CDR1 and CDR2: LGHNT and FRNRAP. There are 17 residues in the CDR3. The CDR3 nucleotides are TGTGCTAGTGGTCCAATTGGGGACAGCGTCTATAATTCACCCCTCCACTTT. Its protein product is CASGPIGDSVYNSPLHF. Full variable domain (rest looked up from reference TRBV12-5 and TRBJ1-6): DARVTQTPRHKVTEMGQEVTMRCQPILGHNTVFWYRQTMMQGLELLAYFRNRAPLDDSGMPKDRFSAEMPDATLATLKIQPSEPRDSAVYFCASGPIGDSVYNSPLHFGNGTRLTVT.

V usage is TRBV11-2 and J usage is TRBJ1-2, with 12 bases matching TRBD1. Germline trimming cut 3 bases from V and 3 bases from J; bases unmatched to any gene: 8. This CDR3 has 17 amino acids. The germline V gene encodes CDR1 SGHAT and CDR2 FQNNGV. The CDR3: CASSFYGDRGRDYGYTF. The CDR3 nucleotides are TGTGCCAGCAGCTTTTATGGGGACAGGGGGCGAGACTATGGCTACACCTTC.

The chain combines TRBV5-1 with TRBJ2-1; 7 bases are shared with TRBD1. The CDR3 runs to 14 residues. The germline V gene has CDR1 SGHRS and CDR2 YFSETQ. Germline trimming cut 4 bases from V and 9 bases from J; bases unmatched to any gene: 10. CDR3 sequence (DNA): TGCGCCAGCAGCCCCGGGGACAGAGGGTCTGAGCAGTTCTTC. Translated: CASSPGDRGSEQFF.

The chain joins TRBV5-4 to TRBJ2-5; the D is unclear. The length of the CDR3 is 12 residues. V lost 1 base, J lost 3 bases, and 4 bases lay in between. Germline CDR1 reads SGHNT; CDR2 reads YYREEE (reference sequence). DNA for the CDR3: TGTGCCAGCAGCTTGATAGAAGAGACCCAGTACTTC. Amino acids: CASSLIEETQYF. The full variable domain, in which reference TRBV5-4 and TRBJ2-5 provide the parts outside the CDR3, is ETGVTQSPTHLIKTRGQQVTLRCSSQSGHNTVSWYQQALGQGPQFIFQYYREEENGRGNFPPRFSGLQFPNYSSELNVNALELDDSALYLCASSLIEETQYFGPGTRLLVL.

On this clone: This sequence may be a read error, since a much larger clone differs from it by one base. At the DNA level, this CDR3 is encoded by other sequences in the same sample as well. The V call is TRBV6-1, the J call TRBJ2-7; possibly TRBD1 for D (7 bases). Germline CDR1 reads MNHNS; CDR2 reads SASEGT. CDR3 length equals 18 residues. The CDR3 DNA reads TGTGCCAGCAGTGAATCGGAGGCCGCGACAGGGAGGAACGACGAGCAGTACTTT. It specifies CASSESEAATGRNDEQYF.

The CDR3 sequence is CASRDQGLVDEQFF. The CDR3 DNA reads as TGCGCCAGCCGGGATCAGGGGTTGGTGGATGAGCAGTTCTTC. The chain has TRBV5-1 and TRBJ2-1; D may be TRBD1 (6 bases). The germline V gene encodes CDR1 SGHRS and CDR2 YFSETQ. CDR3 size: 14 residues. The V end lost 7 bases, the J end lost 8 bases, and 19 bases lay between the germline ends.

The V and J genes are TRBV2 and TRBJ2-7, with 10 bases fitting TRBD1. CDR1 and CDR2 (germline): SNHLY, FYNNEI. The ends lost 3 bases at V and 7 bases at J; junction bases unmatched: 12. The CDR3 is 16 residues long. The CDR3 region is CASSDFRDRGSGEQYF. CDR3 DNA: TGTGCCAGCAGTGATTTTAGGGACAGGGGATCGGGAGAGCAGTACTTC.

V gene TRBV24-1 combines with J gene TRBJ2-2; TRBD1 matches at 9 bases. V lost 9 bases to trimming and J lost 2 bases; unmatched junction nucleotides: 6. Germline V gives CDR1 KGHDR, CDR2 SFDVKD. This CDR3 is 15 amino acids long. The CDR3 bases are TGTGCCACCGAGGACAGGGGAGGCAACACCGGGGAGCTGTTTTTT. Protein product: CATEDRGGNTGELFF.

V gene TRBV19 combines with J gene TRBJ1-5; the D gene is possibly TRBD1 (6 bases). The CDR3 is 13 residues long. Germline V gene data show CDR1 as LNHDA and CDR2 as SQIVND (reference sequence). V lost 8 bases and J 6 bases, leaving 14 bases between the germline ends. CDR3 protein: CASADSLPQPQHF. In DNA form, the CDR3 reads TGTGCCAGTGCGGACAGCCTCCCTCAGCCCCAGCATTTT.

The chain's CDR3 is CASSGAREQFF. In DNA form, the CDR3 reads TGCGCCAGCAGTGGCGCCCGAGAGCAGTTCTTC. V and J are TRBV10-2 and TRBJ2-1; D gene ambiguous. CDR1 is WSHSY, CDR2 SAAADI, per germline. CDR3 length equals 11 residues. Trimming took 4 bases from V and 10 from J, leaving 8 bases between them.

V is TRBV3-1 (or the pseudogene TRBV3-2) and J is TRBJ1-6, with TRBD1 identical over 9 bases. The CDR3 extends over 16 amino acids. The junction had 8 bases not matched to a gene; V was cut back by 1 base and J by 10 bases. The germline V gene has CDR1 LGHDT and CDR2 YNNKEL (reference sequence). CDR3 DNA: TGTGCCAGCAGCCAAGCGCCACAGGGGGCTGACTCACCCCTCCACTTT. Translation: CASSQAPQGADSPLHF.

This clone was seen a handful of times. The CDR3 sequence is CASSSPATNEKLFF. The CDR3 region has the DNA TGTGCCAGCAGCTCCCCTGCAACTAATGAAAAACTGTTTTTT. This chain connects TRBV5-6 to TRBJ1-4; D is ambiguous. Germline V lookup: CDR1 SGHDT, CDR2 YYEEEE. Trimming took off 3 bases at V and 0 bases at J, with 6 bases between the two ends. CDR3 size: 14 residues. The variable domain in full, with the rest retrieved from reference TRBV5-6 and TRBJ1-4, is DAGVTQSPTHLIKTRGQQVTLRCSPKSGHDTVSWYQQALGQGPQFIFQYYEEEERQRGNFPDRFSGHQFPNYSSELNVNALLLGDSALYLCASSSPATNEKLFFGSGTQLSVL.

This CDR3 is CASTIPRVPAYGYTF. The CDR3 DNA sequence: TGTGCCAGCACCATCCCTCGGGTGCCGGCTTATGGCTACACCTTC. The chain combines TRBV5-6 with TRBJ1-2; D not certain. This CDR3 contains 15 residues. V lost 6 bases, J lost 5 bases, and 20 bases lay in between. Germline lookup yields CDR1 SGHDT and CDR2 YYEEEE.

The chain joins TRBV9 to TRBJ2-1, with TRBD2 matching over 9 bases. V was clipped by 4 bases and J by 6 bases; unmatched bases: 5. The CDR3 covers 14 residues. Germline CDR1 and CDR2: SGDLS and YYNGEE. Here the CDR3 DNA reads TGTGCCAGCAGCTTTAGCGGGGGTGGCAATGAGCAGTTCTTC. Its translation: CASSFSGGGNEQFF.

This rearrangement joins TRBV30 to TRBJ2-3; 7 bases are shared with TRBD2. CDR1 is GTSNPN, CDR2 SVGIG, per germline (reference sequence). This CDR3 has 15 amino acids. Germline trimming cut 0 bases from V and 4 bases from J; bases unmatched to any gene: 7. DNA for the CDR3: TGTGCCTGGAGTGTAAGGCGGGGGATGTCAGATACGCAGTATTTT. Translated: CAWSVRRGMSDTQYF.

J is TRBJ1-3 and V is TRBV27; D not certain. Germline CDR1 and CDR2: MNHEY and SMNVEV (reference sequence). This CDR3 is 14 amino acids long. Trimming removed 0 bases at V and 3 bases at J, with 6 bases between. In DNA form, the CDR3 reads TGTGCCAGCAGTTTATCGGTCGGTGGAAACACCATATATTTT. Its translation: CASSLSVGGNTIYF.